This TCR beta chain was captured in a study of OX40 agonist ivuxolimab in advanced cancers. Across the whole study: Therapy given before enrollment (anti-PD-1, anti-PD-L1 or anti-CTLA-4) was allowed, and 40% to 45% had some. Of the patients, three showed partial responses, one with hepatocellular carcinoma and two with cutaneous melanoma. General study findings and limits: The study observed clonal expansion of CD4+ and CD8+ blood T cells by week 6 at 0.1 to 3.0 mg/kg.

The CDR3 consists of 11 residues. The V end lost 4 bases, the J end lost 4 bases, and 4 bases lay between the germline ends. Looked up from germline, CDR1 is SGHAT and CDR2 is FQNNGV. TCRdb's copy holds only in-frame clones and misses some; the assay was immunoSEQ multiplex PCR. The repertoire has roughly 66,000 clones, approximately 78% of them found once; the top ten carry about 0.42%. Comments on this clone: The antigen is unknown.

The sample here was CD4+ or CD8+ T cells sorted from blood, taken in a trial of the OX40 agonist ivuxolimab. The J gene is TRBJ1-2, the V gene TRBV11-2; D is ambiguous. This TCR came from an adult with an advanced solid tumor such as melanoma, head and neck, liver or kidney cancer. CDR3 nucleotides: TGTGCCAGCAGCTCATCCTATGGCTACACCTTC. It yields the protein CASSSSYGYTF.